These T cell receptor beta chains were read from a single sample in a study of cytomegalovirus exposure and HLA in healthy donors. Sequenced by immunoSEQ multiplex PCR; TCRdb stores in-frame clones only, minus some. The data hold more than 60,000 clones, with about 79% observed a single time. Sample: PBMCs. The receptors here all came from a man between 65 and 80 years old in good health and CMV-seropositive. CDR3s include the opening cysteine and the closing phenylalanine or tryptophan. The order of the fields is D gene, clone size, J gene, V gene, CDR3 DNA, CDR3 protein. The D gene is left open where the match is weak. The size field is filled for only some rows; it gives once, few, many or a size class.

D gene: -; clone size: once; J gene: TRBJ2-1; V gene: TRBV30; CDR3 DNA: TGTGCCTGGAGTGAGCCTCCCAGCAGGGAGCAGTTCTTC; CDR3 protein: CAWSEPPSREQFF
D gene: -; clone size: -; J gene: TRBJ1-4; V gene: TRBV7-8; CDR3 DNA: TGTGCCAGCAGCTTATCAGCCGGGACAACTAATGAAAAACTGTTTTTT; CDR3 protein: CASSLSAGTTNEKLFF
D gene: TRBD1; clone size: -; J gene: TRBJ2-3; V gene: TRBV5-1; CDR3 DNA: TGCGCCAGCAGCTTATGGACAGGGGGCCCAGATACGCAGTATTTT; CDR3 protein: CASSLWTGGPDTQYF
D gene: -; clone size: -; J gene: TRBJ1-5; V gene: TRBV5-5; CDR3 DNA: TGTGCCAGCAGCTTCGGAGGCTCCGCGTCCCAGCATTTT; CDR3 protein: CASSFGGSASQHF
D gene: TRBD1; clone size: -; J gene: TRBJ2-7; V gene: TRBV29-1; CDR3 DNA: TGCAGCGTAACCTCCGGGACAGGGACCTACGAGCAGTACTTC; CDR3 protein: CSVTSGTGTYEQYF
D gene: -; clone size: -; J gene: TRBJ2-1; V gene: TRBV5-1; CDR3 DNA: TGCGCCAGCAGCTTAAGCGGGACAAACTTCAATGAGCAGTTCTTC; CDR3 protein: CASSLSGTNFNEQFF
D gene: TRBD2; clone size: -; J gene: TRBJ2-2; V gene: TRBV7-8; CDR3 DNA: TGTGCCAGCAGCATTAGCGGGGGGAACACCGGGGAGCTGTTTTTT; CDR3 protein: CASSISGGNTGELFF
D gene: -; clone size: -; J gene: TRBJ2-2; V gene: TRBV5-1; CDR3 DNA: TGCGCCAGCCGAGACTCGGACACCGGGGAGCTGTTTTTT; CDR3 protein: CASRDSDTGELFF
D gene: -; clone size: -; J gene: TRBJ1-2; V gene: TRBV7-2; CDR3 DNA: TGTGCCAGCAGCTCTCTTCCGACACGGTCGAATGGCTACACCTTC; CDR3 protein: CASSSLPTRSNGYTF
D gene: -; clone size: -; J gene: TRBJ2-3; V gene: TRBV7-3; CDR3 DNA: TGTGCCAGCAGCTTAGACCCGGGAGCAGATACGCAGTATTTT; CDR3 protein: CASSLDPGADTQYF
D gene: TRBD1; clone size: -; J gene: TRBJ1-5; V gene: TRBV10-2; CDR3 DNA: TGCGCCAGTACTACAGGGGCAAATCAGCCCCAGCATTTT; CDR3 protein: CASTTGANQPQHF
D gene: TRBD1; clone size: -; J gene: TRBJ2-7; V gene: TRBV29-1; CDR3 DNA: TGCAGCGTGGAGGGACAGGGCTACGAGCAGTACTTC; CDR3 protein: CSVEGQGYEQYF
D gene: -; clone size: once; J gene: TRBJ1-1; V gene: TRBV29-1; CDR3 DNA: TGCAGCGATGGCGGAAACACTGAAGCTTTCTTT; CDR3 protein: CSDGGNTEAFF
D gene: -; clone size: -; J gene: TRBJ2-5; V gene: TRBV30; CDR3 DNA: TGTGCCTGGAGTGTTTTAGAAGAGACCCAGTACTTC; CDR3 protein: CAWSVLEETQYF
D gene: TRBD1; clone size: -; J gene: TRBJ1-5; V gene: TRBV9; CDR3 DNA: TGTGCCAGCAGCTCGGACAGGAATCAGCCCCAGCATTTT; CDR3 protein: CASSSDRNQPQHF
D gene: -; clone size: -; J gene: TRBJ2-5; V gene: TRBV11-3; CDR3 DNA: TGTGCCAGCAGCTCCCGACAAGAAGAGACCCAGTACTTC; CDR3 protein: CASSSRQEETQYF
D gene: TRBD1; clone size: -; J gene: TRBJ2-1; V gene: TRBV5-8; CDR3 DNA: TGTGCCAGCAACCGGGGACAGTCTTGGGATGAGCAGTTCTTC; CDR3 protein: CASNRGQSWDEQFF
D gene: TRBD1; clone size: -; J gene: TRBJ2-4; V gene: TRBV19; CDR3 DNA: TGTGCCAGTAGTTTCACAGGGGCCCGAAACATTCAGTACTTC; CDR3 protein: CASSFTGARNIQYF
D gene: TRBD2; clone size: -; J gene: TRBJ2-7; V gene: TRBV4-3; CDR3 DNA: TGCGCCAGCAGCCAAGCCGGGGGGTACGGCGAGCAGTACTTC; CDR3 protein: CASSQAGGYGEQYF
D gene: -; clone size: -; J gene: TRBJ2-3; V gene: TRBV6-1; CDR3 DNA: TGTGCCAGCAAGACGGGGGACACAGATACGCAGTATTTT; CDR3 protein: CASKTGDTDTQYF
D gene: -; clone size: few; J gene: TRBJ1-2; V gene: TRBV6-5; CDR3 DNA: TGTGCCAGCAGTTACGCGACAGGAGCTAACTATGGCTACACCTTC; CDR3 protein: CASSYATGANYGYTF
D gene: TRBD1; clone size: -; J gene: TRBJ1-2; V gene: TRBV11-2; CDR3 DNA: TGTGCCAGCAGCCGGGACAGCTATGGCTACACCTTC; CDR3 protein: CASSRDSYGYTF
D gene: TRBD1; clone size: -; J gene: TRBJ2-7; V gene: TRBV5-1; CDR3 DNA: TGCGCCAGCAGCTCGACAGGGATCGAGCAGTACTTC; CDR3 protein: CASSSTGIEQYF
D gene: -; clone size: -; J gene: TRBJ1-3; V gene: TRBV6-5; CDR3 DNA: TGTGCCAGCAGTTACGACAGGACCTCTGGAAACACCATATATTTT; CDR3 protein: CASSYDRTSGNTIYF
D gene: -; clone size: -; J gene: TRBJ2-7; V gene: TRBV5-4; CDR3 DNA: TGTGCCAGCAGCACGACTGCCAGCGAGCAGTACTTC; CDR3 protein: CASSTTASEQYF
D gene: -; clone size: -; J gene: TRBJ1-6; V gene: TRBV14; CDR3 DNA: TGTGCCAGCAGCCAAGGGTACAGTTTTAATTCACCCCTCCACTTT; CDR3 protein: CASSQGYSFNSPLHF
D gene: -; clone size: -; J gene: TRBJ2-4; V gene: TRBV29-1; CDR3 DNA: TGCAGCGTCGAGGGTTCGAAAAACATTCAGTACTTC; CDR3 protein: CSVEGSKNIQYF
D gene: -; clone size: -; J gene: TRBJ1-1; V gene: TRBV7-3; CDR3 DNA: TGTGCCAGCAGCCCCGGGGTGGGAACTGAAGCTTTCTTT; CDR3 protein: CASSPGVGTEAFF
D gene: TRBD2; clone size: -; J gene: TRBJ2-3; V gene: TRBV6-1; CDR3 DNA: TGTGCCAGCAGTCCTCTAGCGGGGAGCACAGATACGCAGTATTTT; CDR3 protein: CASSPLAGSTDTQYF
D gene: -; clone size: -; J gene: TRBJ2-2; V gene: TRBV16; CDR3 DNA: TGTGCCAGCAGCCAAAGTGGAGGGAACACCGGGGAGCTGTTTTTT; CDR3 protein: CASSQSGGNTGELFF
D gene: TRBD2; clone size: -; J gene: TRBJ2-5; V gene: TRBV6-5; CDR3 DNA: TGTGCCAGCAGTTACTCGCTAGCGGGAGAGCAAGAGACCCAGTACTTC; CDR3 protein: CASSYSLAGEQETQYF
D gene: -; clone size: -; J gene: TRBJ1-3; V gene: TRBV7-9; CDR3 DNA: TGTGCCAGCAGCTGGATGCAGGCCCTGTTCTCTGGAAACACCATATATTTT; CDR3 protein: CASSWMQALFSGNTIYF
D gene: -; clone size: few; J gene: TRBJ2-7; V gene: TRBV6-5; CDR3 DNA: TGTGCCAGCTCAATGACCGGGAAGTCCTACGAGCAGTACTTC; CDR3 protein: CASSMTGKSYEQYF
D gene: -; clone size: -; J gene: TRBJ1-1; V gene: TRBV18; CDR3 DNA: TGTGCCAGCTCACCCCCGTCACTCGGTGAAGCTTTCTTT; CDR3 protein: CASSPPSLGEAFF
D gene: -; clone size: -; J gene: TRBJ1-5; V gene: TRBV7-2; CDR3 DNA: TGTGCCAGCAGCTTGGTAGGGGATAGCAATCAGCCCCAGCATTTT; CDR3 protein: CASSLVGDSNQPQHF
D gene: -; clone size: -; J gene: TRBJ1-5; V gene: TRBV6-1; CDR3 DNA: TGTGCCAGCAGTGAACGGGAAAATCAGCCCCAGCATTTT; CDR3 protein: CASSERENQPQHF
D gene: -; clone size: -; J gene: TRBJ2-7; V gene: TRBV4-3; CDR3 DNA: TGCGCCAGCAGCCAATCGGCTAGCGAGGGAACCTACGAGCAGTACTTC; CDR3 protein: CASSQSASEGTYEQYF
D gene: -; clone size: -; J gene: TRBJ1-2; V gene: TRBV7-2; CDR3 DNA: TGTGCCAGCAGCACACCGGCCGCAAGAGGTGGCTACACCTTC; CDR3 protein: CASSTPAARGGYTF
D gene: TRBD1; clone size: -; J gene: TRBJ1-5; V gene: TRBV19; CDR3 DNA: TGTGCCAGTAGCATATCGGACAGGGGCAATCAGCCCCAGCATTTT; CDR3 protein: CASSISDRGNQPQHF
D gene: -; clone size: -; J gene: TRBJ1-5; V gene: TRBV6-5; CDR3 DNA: TGTGCCAGCAGTTACTCGAAGGGATCCAGGGGGCCCCAGCATTTT; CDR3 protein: CASSYSKGSRGPQHF
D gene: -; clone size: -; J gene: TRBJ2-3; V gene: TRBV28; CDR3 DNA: TGTGCCAGCAGTTCGGACTCCGCAGGATCCACAGATACGCAGTATTTT; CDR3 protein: CASSSDSAGSTDTQYF
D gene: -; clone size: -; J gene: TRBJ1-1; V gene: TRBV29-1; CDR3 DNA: TGCAGCGTTGAAGTTGGGGGGACTGAAGCTTTCTTT; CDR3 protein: CSVEVGGTEAFF
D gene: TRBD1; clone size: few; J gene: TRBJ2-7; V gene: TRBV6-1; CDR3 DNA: TGTGCCAGCAGCCGGGACAGGACCTACGAGCAGTACTTC; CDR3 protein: CASSRDRTYEQYF
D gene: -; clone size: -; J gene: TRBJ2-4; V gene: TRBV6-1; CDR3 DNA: TGTGCCAGCAGTTTTCAGGGAAACATTCAGTACTTC; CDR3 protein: CASSFQGNIQYF
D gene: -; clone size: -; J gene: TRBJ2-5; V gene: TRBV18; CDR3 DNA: TGTGCCAGCTCACCATGGACAAGCCGGGAGACCCAGTACTTC; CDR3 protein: CASSPWTSRETQYF
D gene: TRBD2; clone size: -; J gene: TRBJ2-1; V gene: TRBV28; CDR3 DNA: TGTGCCACCAGGAGACTAGCGGATGAGCAGTTCTTC; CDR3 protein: CATRRLADEQFF